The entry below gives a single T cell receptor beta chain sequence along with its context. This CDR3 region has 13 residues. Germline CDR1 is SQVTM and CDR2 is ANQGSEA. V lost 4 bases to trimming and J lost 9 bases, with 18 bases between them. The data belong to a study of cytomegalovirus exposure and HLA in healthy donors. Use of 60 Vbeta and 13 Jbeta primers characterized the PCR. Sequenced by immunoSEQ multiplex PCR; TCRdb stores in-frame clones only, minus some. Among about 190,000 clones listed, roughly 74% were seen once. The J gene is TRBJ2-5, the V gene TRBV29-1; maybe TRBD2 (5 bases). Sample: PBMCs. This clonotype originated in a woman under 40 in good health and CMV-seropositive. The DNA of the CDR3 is TGCAGCGTTGTACGGACCGCCGACGGGGCCCAGTACTTC. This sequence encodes CSVVRTADGAQYF.